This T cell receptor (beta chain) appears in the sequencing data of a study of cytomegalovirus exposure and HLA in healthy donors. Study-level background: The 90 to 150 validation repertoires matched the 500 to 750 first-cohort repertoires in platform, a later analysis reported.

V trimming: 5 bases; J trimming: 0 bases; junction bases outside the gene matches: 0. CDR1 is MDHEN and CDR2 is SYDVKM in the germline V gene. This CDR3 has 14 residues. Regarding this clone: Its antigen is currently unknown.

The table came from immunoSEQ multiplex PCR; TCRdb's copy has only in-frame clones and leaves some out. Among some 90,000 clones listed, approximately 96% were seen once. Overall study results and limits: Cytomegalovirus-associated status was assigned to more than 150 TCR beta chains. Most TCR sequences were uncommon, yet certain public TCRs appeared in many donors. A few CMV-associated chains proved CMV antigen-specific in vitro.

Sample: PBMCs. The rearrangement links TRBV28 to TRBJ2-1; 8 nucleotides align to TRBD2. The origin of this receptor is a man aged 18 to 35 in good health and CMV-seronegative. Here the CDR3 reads CASSAGGSYNEQFF. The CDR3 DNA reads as TGTGCCAGCAGTGCGGGAGGCTCCTACAATGAGCAGTTCTTC.